Below, 20 T cell receptor beta chains from the same sample are listed, as sequenced in a study of T cell repertoires in cytomegalovirus infection. These receptors are not linked to any known antigen. One entry per CDR3 protein, called by TCRdb with MiXCR from the reads. This repertoire shows about 920,000 distinct CDR3 sequences, approximately 31% found once; its top ten account for roughly an eighth. The specimen was cultured CD8+ T cells from PBMCs, collected from culture after CMV antigen stimulation. The receptors stem from a human donor in good health (CMV status not recorded). Some clones in this sample may be carry-over from other donors' samples.

In its sample, this clonotype was seen a few times. The chain recombines TRBV6-6 with TRBJ2-7; no clear D. The length of the CDR3 is 14 residues. V gave up 6 bases and J gave up 3 bases, with 15 bases separating them. Germline V gene sequence: CDR1 MNHNY, CDR2 SVGAGI (reference sequence). CDR3 protein: CASSPRRAVYEQYF. CDR3 sequence (DNA): TGTGCCAGCAGCCCTCGCCGGGCCGTCTACGAGCAGTACTTC.

This clonotype came up many times. The chain combines TRBV7-9 with TRBJ1-5; 9 bases fit TRBD1. CDR1 and CDR2 from the germline V gene are SEHNR and FQNEAQ (reference sequence). Trimming at V came to 3 bases and at J to 2 bases, leaving 5 bases not matched to a gene. The CDR3 consists of 16 residues. For the CDR3, the DNA is TGTGCCAGCAGCTTGGGTGACAGGGGGGGCAATCAGCCCCAGCATTTT. Protein: CASSLGDRGGNQPQHF. The entire variable domain, with the rest obtained from reference TRBV7-9 and TRBJ1-5, is as follows: DTGVSQNPRHKITKRGQNVTFRCDPISEHNRLYWYRQTLGQGPEFLTYFQNEAQLEKSRLLSDRFSAERPKGSFSTLEIQRTEQGDSAMYLCASSLGDRGGNQPQHFGDGTRLSIL.

This clonotype was found a few times. V gene TRBV6-5 combines with J gene TRBJ2-2; 8 bases map to TRBD1. This CDR3 is 16 amino acids long. V was clipped by 2 bases and J by 5 bases; unmatched bases: 7. Germline V gives CDR1 MNHEY, CDR2 SVGAGI. CDR3 coding DNA: TGTGCCAGCAGTTACGTGCCAGGGGGCATGACCGGGGAGCTGTTTTTT. Translation: CASSYVPGGMTGELFF.

This rearrangement joins TRBV6-5 to TRBJ1-2, with D perhaps matching TRBD1 (5 bases). Germline V gene lookup returns CDR1 MNHEY and CDR2 SVGAGI. The CDR3 is made up of 12 amino acids. With 10 bases removed from V and 7 bases from J, the gap between germline ends came to 16 bases. Here the CDR3 reads CATAREGPGYTF. CDR3 in DNA: TGTGCCACCGCTCGGGAGGGGCCTGGCTACACCTTC.

V gene TRBV10-2 combines with J gene TRBJ2-1; D not resolved. CDR1 and CDR2 from the germline V gene are WSHSY and SAAADI. This CDR3 region has 13 residues. Deletions cut 0 bases from V and 3 bases from J, with 3 bases between. CDR3 in amino acids: CASSESGYNEQFF. CDR3 nucleotides: TGCGCCAGCAGTGAGTCGGGCTACAATGAGCAGTTCTTC.

This chain connects TRBV4-3 to TRBJ1-1, with D possibly being TRBD1 (5 bases). CDR1 LGHNA and CDR2 YSLEER come from the germline V gene. V was shortened by 3 bases and J by 3 bases, with 11 bases between the two germline ends. This CDR3 is 14 amino acids long. CDR3 residues: CASSQDGGDTEAFF. The CDR3 nucleotides read TGCGCCAGCAGCCAGGACGGGGGAGACACTGAAGCTTTCTTT.

V and J are TRBV2 and TRBJ1-1; D ambiguous. CDR3 length: 16 amino acids. The V end was cut by 2 bases, the J end by 0 bases, with 13 bases between. The germline V gene has CDR1 SNHLY and CDR2 FYNNEI. The CDR3 DNA sequence: TGTGCCAGCAGTGAACGCTCGAGCGTCATGAACACTGAAGCTTTCTTT. Encoded protein: CASSERSSVMNTEAFF. Full variable domain (rest looked up from reference TRBV2 and TRBJ1-1): EPEVTQTPSHQVTQMGQEVILRCVPISNHLYFYWYRQILGQKVEFLVSFYNNEISEKSEIFDDQFSVERPDGSNFTLKIRSTKLEDSAMYFCASSERSSVMNTEAFFGQGTRLTVV.

For the CDR3, the DNA is TGTGCCAGCAGCCTCTCGGGGACGGGGGGCGCGTCGCTAGATTCACCCCTCCACTTT. Amino acid sequence: CASSLSGTGGASLDSPLHF. The chain uses TRBV5-3 and TRBJ1-6; D possibly corresponds to TRBD1 (6 bases). TRBV5-3 is noted as an ORF with a role that remains uncertain. Between the trimmed V and J ends, which lost 8 bases and 8 bases, there was a span of 32 bases. CDR3 length: 19 amino acids.

This clonotype was seen once. The chain combines TRBV6-1 with TRBJ2-3, with 11 bases fitting TRBD2. The CDR3 covers 20 residues. J lost 1 base, V lost 3 bases, and 15 bases had no gene match. Germline assignment: CDR1 MNHNS and CDR2 SASEGT. CDR3 sequence (DNA): TGTGCCAGCAGTGACACCGGACTAGCGGGCCTCTTGTCAGGCACAGATACGCAGTATTTT. Translating it yields CASSDTGLAGLLSGTDTQYF.

The table lists this clonotype with a few counts. This rearrangement joins TRBV12-3 or TRBV12-4 to TRBJ2-1, with TRBD1 matching over 7 bases. CDR3 length: 15 amino acids. The V gene end was trimmed by 7 bases and the J gene end by 4 bases; junction bases not matched to a gene: 10. The DNA for the CDR3 is TGTGCCAGCACCCAATCGGGGACAGCGTACAATGAGCAGTTCTTC. Residues: CASTQSGTAYNEQFF.

The CDR3 coding sequence is TGTGCCAGCCTAAACGGCGAGACCCAGTACTTC. Its protein product is CASLNGETQYF. V is TRBV6-5 and J is TRBJ2-5; no definite D call. Trimming took 8 bases from V and 5 from J, leaving 9 bases between them. This CDR3 has 11 residues. Germline-derived CDR1 and CDR2 are MNHEY and SVGAGI.

The table lists this clonotype with many counts. The chain joins TRBV2 to TRBJ1-1; D ambiguous. With 6 bases removed from V and 1 base from J, the gap between germline ends came to 6 bases. The CDR3 has 12 amino acids. Germline loops: CDR1 SNHLY, CDR2 FYNNEI. The CDR3 loop is CASRGQNTEAFF. CDR3 sequence (DNA): TGTGCCAGCAGGGGCCAGAACACTGAAGCTTTCTTT.

This clonotype has more than one count but fewer than ten. The CDR3 DNA is TGTGCCAGCAGCTCCCCCCCCGGAGATACGCAGTATTTT. This translates into CASSSPPGDTQYF. This chain links TRBV7-6 with TRBJ2-3; D is unresolved. CDR1 SGHVS and CDR2 FNYEAQ come from the germline V gene. CDR3 length: 13 residues. The V end was cut by 4 bases, the J end by 5 bases, with 10 bases between.

This clonotype was seen ten or more times. The chain employs TRBV7-2 and TRBJ2-7, with 12 bases that match TRBD1. V lost 4 bases to trimming and J lost 6 bases; unmatched junction nucleotides: 4. This CDR3 spans 14 amino acids. Germline CDR1 reads SGHTA; CDR2 reads FQGNSA. CDR3: CASSSRDRGPEQYF. The CDR3 bases are TGTGCCAGCAGCTCCCGGGACAGGGGGCCCGAGCAGTACTTC.

The J gene is TRBJ2-1, the V gene TRBV19, with D uncertain. CDR1 and CDR2 (germline): LNHDA, SQIVND (reference sequence). The CDR3 is 14 residues long. Trimming removed 9 bases at V and 4 bases at J, with 16 bases between. The chain's CDR3 is CASTGRVGYNEQFF. The CDR3, as DNA: TGTGCCAGCACTGGACGGGTGGGATACAATGAGCAGTTCTTC. Using reference TRBV19 and TRBJ2-1 for the parts outside the CDR3, the full variable domain is DGGITQSPKYLFRKEGQNVTLSCEQNLNHDAMYWYRQDPGQGLRLIYYSQIVNDFQKGDIAEGYSVSREKKESFPLTVTSAQKNPTAFYLCASTGRVGYNEQFFGPGTRLTVL.

V gene TRBV7-6 combines with J gene TRBJ2-5; the D is unclear. In germline, CDR1 is SGHVS, CDR2 FNYEAQ. Trimming took off 4 bases at V and 1 base at J, with 4 bases between the two ends. This CDR3 is built from 12 residues. As DNA, the CDR3 is TGTGCCAGCAGCTGGATCCAAGAGACCCAGTACTTC. It codes for CASSWIQETQYF.

This clonotype was recorded at least ten times. The V call is TRBV7-2, the J call TRBJ2-7; D tentatively reads TRBD1 or TRBD2 (5 bases each). V was trimmed by 5 bases and J by 3 bases, leaving 14 bases between them. This CDR3 has 14 amino acids. The V gene's germline CDR1 is SGHTA and CDR2 FQGNSA. Written as DNA, the CDR3 is TGTGCCAGCAGCCATCGGGACGGGAACTACGAGCAGTACTTC. It translates to CASSHRDGNYEQYF. The full variable domain, its missing parts supplied by reference TRBV7-2 and TRBJ2-7, is GAGVSQSPSNKVTEKGKDVELRCDPISGHTALYWYRQSLGQGLEFLIYFQGNSAPDKSGLPSDRFSAERTGGSVSTLTIQRTQQEDSAVYLCASSHRDGNYEQYFGPGTRLTVT.

Many counts were recorded for this clonotype. V usage is TRBV9 and J usage is TRBJ2-2, with D uncertain. Germline CDR1 reads SGDLS; CDR2 reads YYNGEE. Trimming shortened V by 2 bases and J by 0 bases, and 2 bases separated the two germline ends. The length of the CDR3 is 13 residues. The CDR3 coding sequence is TGTGCCAGCAGCGTTACGAACACCGGGGAGCTGTTTTTT. Its protein is CASSVTNTGELFF.

Ten or more counts support this clonotype. This chain connects TRBV7-8 to TRBJ1-5; 11 positions match TRBD1. CDR3 length: 18 amino acids. CDR1 is SGHVS, CDR2 FQNEAQ, per germline. The trim removed 3 bases at V and 0 bases at J, leaving 7 bases unmatched. DNA for the CDR3: TGTGCCAGCAGCTTCGCGGGACAGGGGGGAAGTAGCAATCAGCCCCAGCATTTT. Protein sequence: CASSFAGQGGSSNQPQHF.

This clonotype was recorded a few times. The chain carries TRBV7-2 and TRBJ1-6, with TRBD1 identical over 7 bases. The CDR3 loop spans 15 amino acids. From germline, CDR1 is SGHTA and CDR2 FQGNSA. J was trimmed by 8 bases and V by 2 bases; bases with no gene match: 6. The CDR3 protein is CASSLYRGSDSPLHF. DNA of the CDR3: TGTGCCAGCAGCTTATACAGGGGATCCGATTCACCCCTCCACTTT.